A single sample gave rise to the 27 T cell receptor beta chains below, sequenced in a study of T cell repertoires in cytomegalovirus infection. TCRdb called the reads again in MiXCR, with one record for every CDR3 protein. This table has 200,000 or so distinct CDR3 sequences, about 20% appearing once. The sequenced material came from PBMCs. All receptors derive from a human donor in good health (CMV status not recorded). Some clones in this sample may be carry-over from other donors' samples.

This clonotype has a count of ten or more. The rearrangement uses TRBV25-1 and TRBJ2-1; 11 bases agree with TRBD1. This CDR3 is 17 amino acids long. V shed 5 bases and J 1 base; nucleotides not matched to a gene: 7. The germline gives CDR1 MGHDK, CDR2 SYGVNS. CDR3 region: CASSLTRDRGSYNEQFF. Written as DNA, the CDR3 is TGTGCCAGCAGTTTAACTCGGGACAGGGGGTCCTACAATGAGCAGTTCTTC.

J is TRBJ1-4 and V is TRBV6-6; D may be TRBD1 (5 bases). Germline-derived CDR1 and CDR2 are MNHNY and SVGAGI (reference sequence). The length of the CDR3 is 17 residues. The V end was cut by 7 bases, the J end by 0 bases, with 18 bases between. CDR3 coding DNA: TGTGCCAGCATCGCGGGCAGGGCGTATACAACTAATGAAAAACTGTTTTTT. Protein: CASIAGRAYTTNEKLFF.

The J gene is TRBJ2-5, the V gene TRBV29-1; D gene ambiguous. The CDR3 is 11 amino acids. With 7 bases removed from V and 3 bases from J, the gap between germline ends came to 9 bases. Per the germline V gene, CDR1 is SQVTM and CDR2 is ANQGSEA. CDR3 in amino acids: CSARTEETQYF. The CDR3 coding sequence is TGCAGCGCCCGGACCGAAGAGACCCAGTACTTC.

V is TRBV4-1 and J is TRBJ2-7, with 8 bases matching TRBD2. Germline V CDR1 and CDR2: MGHRA, YSYEKL. The CDR3 extends over 17 amino acids. V lost 0 bases, J lost 2 bases, and 9 bases stayed unmatched. Written as DNA, the CDR3 is TGCGCCAGCAGCCAAGATGGTCTAGCGGGCCTAGCCTACGAGCAGTACTTC. Translating it yields CASSQDGLAGLAYEQYF.

The V gene is TRBV7-8, the J gene TRBJ1-1; D remains unclear. Trimming removed 8 bases from V and 0 bases from J, with 13 bases in between. Looked up from germline, CDR1 is SGHVS and CDR2 is FQNEAQ. This CDR3 has 14 amino acids. The CDR3 coding sequence is TGTGCCAGCTTTCGGACCTCCCTGAACACTGAAGCTTTCTTT. It yields the protein CASFRTSLNTEAFF.

The sample holds many counts of this clonotype. This rearrangement joins TRBV6-5 to TRBJ1-3; maybe TRBD1 (6 bases). CDR3 length: 16 residues. From germline, CDR1 is MNHEY and CDR2 SVGAGI. The V end was cut by 4 bases, the J end by 0 bases, with 13 bases between. The DNA for the CDR3 is TGTGCCAGCAGTTCTCCGGGGGGCACCTCTGGAAACACCATATATTTT. It encodes CASSSPGGTSGNTIYF.

V usage is TRBV5-1 and J usage is TRBJ2-1; TRBD1 agrees at 8 bases. This CDR3 is built from 16 residues. After removal of 0 bases from V and 4 bases from J, the junction contained 6 bases not matched to a gene. In germline, CDR1 is SGHRS, CDR2 YFSETQ. CDR3 DNA: TGCGCCAGCAGCTTGGTGAACAGGGGGGTTTACAATGAGCAGTTCTTC. Translated: CASSLVNRGVYNEQFF.

This clonotype has at least ten counts. J is TRBJ2-5 and V is TRBV7-2; D possibly corresponds to TRBD1 (5 bases). The CDR3 contains 14 residues. The V end lost 2 bases, the J end lost 1 base, and 8 bases lay between the germline ends. Germline V gene data show CDR1 as SGHTA and CDR2 as FQGNSA. CDR3 amino acids: CASSLHRSQETQYF. The CDR3 nucleotides are TGTGCCAGCAGCTTACACAGGAGCCAAGAGACCCAGTACTTC.

The chain is built from TRBV5-1 and TRBJ2-7; D tentatively reads TRBD1 or TRBD2 (6 bases each). Trimming took 4 bases from V and 3 from J, leaving 17 bases between them. Germline assignment: CDR1 SGHRS and CDR2 YFSETQ. CDR3 length: 15 amino acids. The CDR3 region has the DNA TGCGCCAGCAGCGACGGACGGGGGCTAAACTACGAGCAGTACTTC. It translates to CASSDGRGLNYEQYF.

This clonotype was counted many times. This rearrangement joins TRBV23-1 to TRBJ2-2; 8 positions match TRBD1. TRBV23-1 is an ORF; its function is uncertain. CDR3 length: 20 amino acids. The J segment lost 0 bases and the V segment lost 1 base, leaving 13 bases of the junction unmatched. CDR3 sequence: CASSQLDRAELPPNTGELFF. The CDR3 region has the DNA TGCGCCAGCAGTCAATTGGACAGGGCAGAATTACCGCCGAACACCGGGGAGCTGTTTTTT.

V usage is TRBV29-1 and J usage is TRBJ2-5; 12 bases fit TRBD2. The CDR3 covers 15 residues. Germline values: CDR1 SQVTM, CDR2 ANQGSEA. V lost 4 bases to trimming and J lost 0 bases; unmatched junction nucleotides: 3. The CDR3 region has the DNA TGCAGCGTTGGAGGGACTAGCGGGTACCAAGAGACCCAGTACTTC. This sequence encodes CSVGGTSGYQETQYF.

This clonotype has more than one count but fewer than ten. The chain has TRBV27 and TRBJ2-7, with D tentatively TRBD2 (6 bases). There are 15 residues in the CDR3. The germline V gene has CDR1 MNHEY and CDR2 SMNVEV (reference sequence). The ends were cut back, 5 bases at V and 6 bases at J, with 20 bases in the middle. The CDR3 reads CASSPHDGRIREQYF. The CDR3 DNA sequence: TGTGCCAGCAGTCCTCACGATGGGAGGATCCGCGAGCAGTACTTC.

The rearrangement uses TRBV28 and TRBJ2-3, with D perhaps matching TRBD1 (5 bases). The J call may be mistaken, given a closer DNA end match to TRBJ1-5. The CDR3 has 16 residues. From germline, CDR1 is MDHEN and CDR2 SYDVKM. CDR3 in DNA: TGTGCCAGCAGTGAAGGGTGGGGGTCTAGCACAGATACGCAGCATTTT. As protein: CASSEGWGSSTDTQHF.

The table lists this clonotype with a count of one. This chain connects TRBV14 to TRBJ2-6; D gene ambiguous. With 4 bases removed from V and 3 bases from J, the gap between germline ends came to 10 bases. The CDR3 loop spans 15 amino acids. CDR1 is SGHDN, CDR2 FVKESK, per germline. This CDR3 reads CASSRKLLGANVLTF. Written as DNA, the CDR3 is TGTGCCAGCAGCCGCAAGTTGCTTGGGGCCAACGTCCTGACTTTC.

There are a few counts of this clonotype. The V gene is TRBV2, the J gene TRBJ1-1; 7 bases line up with TRBD1. V trimming: 6 bases; J trimming: 3 bases; junction bases outside the gene matches: 7. The CDR3 runs to 14 residues. Germline CDR1 is SNHLY and CDR2 is FYNNEI. CDR3 bases: TGTGCCAGCAGCGACAGGGTTCAGTACACTGAAGCTTTCTTT. The encoded protein is CASSDRVQYTEAFF.

There are a few counts of this clonotype. The V call is TRBV9, the J call TRBJ2-3; 7 bases map to TRBD2. Unmatched junction bases numbered 21, after V lost 4 bases and J lost 1 base. The CDR3 consists of 20 residues. Germline V gives CDR1 SGDLS, CDR2 YYNGEE. The CDR3 sequence is CASSTPKGTGLPTRTDTQYF. CDR3 DNA sequence: TGTGCCAGCAGCACCCCAAAGGGAACGGGACTACCCACTCGCACAGATACGCAGTATTTT.

The chain couples TRBV6-4 to TRBJ1-6; TRBD1 matches 7 bases. V gave up 2 bases and J gave up 5 bases; unmatched junction bases: 0. The CDR3 contains 14 residues. Germline CDR1 and CDR2: MRHNA and SNTAGT. CDR3 DNA: TGTGCCAGCAGTGACGGGACAGATAATTCACCCCTCCACTTT. Its protein product is CASSDGTDNSPLHF.

The genes are TRBV7-3 and TRBJ1-2, with a tentative D call TRBD1 (5 bases). The CDR3 loop spans 15 amino acids. Trimming stripped 5 bases from V and 5 bases from J, with 18 bases between. Per the germline V gene, CDR1 is SGHTA and CDR2 is FQGTGA. Here the CDR3 DNA reads TGTGCCAGCAGCCGAACCGGGACTGAGGATTATGGCTACACCTTC. Translating it yields CASSRTGTEDYGYTF.

This clonotype was seen a handful of times. The chain uses TRBV7-8 and TRBJ2-1; 8 bases agree with TRBD2. CDR1 is SGHVS, CDR2 FQNEAQ, per germline. V gave up 4 bases and J gave up 4 bases; unmatched junction bases: 9. This CDR3 has 16 amino acids. The CDR3 region has the DNA TGTGCCAGCAGCTCCAGGGATAGCGGGGAATACAATGAGCAGTTCTTC. This encodes CASSSRDSGEYNEQFF.

This clonotype was detected a few times. This chain uses TRBV12-3 or TRBV12-4 with TRBJ2-2; D remains ambiguous. Trimming took off 1 base at V and 5 bases at J, with 11 bases between the two ends. This CDR3 is built from 15 residues. CDR3 in amino acids: CASSLGRGMTGELFF. CDR3 in DNA: TGTGCCAGCAGTTTAGGGAGAGGCATGACCGGGGAGCTGTTTTTT.

The chain is built from TRBV28 and TRBJ2-1; 12 nucleotides agree with TRBD2. The ends lost 5 bases at V and 4 bases at J; junction bases unmatched: 6. Germline CDR1 is MDHEN and CDR2 is SYDVKM. The CDR3 contains 16 residues. CDR3 region: CASSKWTSGKYNEQFF. The DNA for the CDR3 is TGTGCCAGCAGTAAGTGGACTAGCGGGAAGTACAATGAGCAGTTCTTC.

The rearrangement links TRBV5-6 to TRBJ2-1; D remains ambiguous. V shed 4 bases and J shed 0 bases, with 17 bases lying between them. The CDR3 is 17 amino acids. Germline V gene lookup returns CDR1 SGHDT and CDR2 YYEEEE. CDR3 DNA: TGTGCCAGCAGCCTTCTTCGGACGAACCTCTCCTACAATGAGCAGTTCTTC. This gives the protein CASSLLRTNLSYNEQFF. Looking up the rest from reference TRBV5-6 and TRBJ2-1 gives the full variable domain: DAGVTQSPTHLIKTRGQQVTLRCSPKSGHDTVSWYQQALGQGPQFIFQYYEEEERQRGNFPDRFSGHQFPNYSSELNVNALLLGDSALYLCASSLLRTNLSYNEQFFGPGTRLTVL.

This clonotype was counted a few times. This sequence joins TRBV5-1 and TRBJ1-5; D might be TRBD1 (5 bases). CDR3 length: 15 residues. CDR1 is SGHRS, CDR2 YFSETQ, per germline. The V end was cut by 3 bases, the J end by 5 bases, with 15 bases between. CDR3 in amino acids: CASSWNDSPHQPQHF. CDR3 nucleotide sequence: TGCGCCAGCAGCTGGAACGACAGCCCGCATCAGCCCCAGCATTTT. The full variable domain, its missing parts supplied by reference TRBV5-1 and TRBJ1-5, is KAGVTQTPRYLIKTRGQQVTLSCSPISGHRSVSWYQQTPGQGLQFLFEYFSETQRNKGNFPGRFSGRQFSNSRSEMNVSTLELGDSALYLCASSWNDSPHQPQHFGDGTRLSIL.

Only a few counts were recorded for this clonotype. This sequence joins TRBV7-9 and TRBJ2-3; 8 nucleotides agree with TRBD1. The CDR3 length is 14 residues. The germline CDR1 and CDR2 sequences are SEHNR and FQNEAQ (reference sequence). V lost 6 bases, J lost 2 bases, and 4 bases stayed unmatched. The CDR3 reads CASSTDRDTDTQYF. The DNA of the CDR3 is TGTGCCAGCAGTACGGACAGGGACACAGATACGCAGTATTTT.

The rearrangement joins TRBV29-1 to TRBJ1-4, with a possible D match to TRBD1 (5 bases). The CDR3 has 15 amino acids. Germline-derived CDR1 and CDR2 are SQVTM and ANQGSEA. The CDR3 loop is CTGGGGWDTNEKLFF. DNA for the CDR3: TGCACCGGGGGGGGGGGGTGGGACACTAATGAAAAACTGTTTTTT.

This clonotype was counted between two and nine times. The CDR3, as DNA: TGCAGTGCTCCTGCTAGGAATGCTGAGCAGTTCTTC. It specifies CSAPARNAEQFF. The rearrangement uses TRBV20-1 and TRBJ2-1; no firm D call. This CDR3 contains 12 residues. V was shortened by 5 bases and J by 9 bases, with 14 bases between the two germline ends. Germline V gene lookup returns CDR1 DFQATT and CDR2 SNEGSKA (reference sequence).

This clonotype was found a few times. The J gene is TRBJ2-5, the V gene TRBV4-1; 7 nucleotides match TRBD2. Germline CDR1 and CDR2: MGHRA and YSYEKL. CDR3 length equals 14 residues. V dropped 4 bases and J dropped 1; count of bases not matched to a gene: 3. The CDR3 loop is CASSLGTIQETQYF. DNA for the CDR3: TGCGCCAGCAGCCTCGGGACTATCCAAGAGACCCAGTACTTC.